What follows are 10 T cell receptor beta chains derived from one specimen sequenced in a study of cytomegalovirus exposure and HLA in healthy donors. The study ran its PCR with 60 Vbeta and 13 Jbeta primers. Sequencing was performed with immunoSEQ multiplex PCR; in TCRdb, only in-frame clones are kept and a portion is missing. Here the sample spans about 160,000 clones, 80% to 90% being singletons. Sequencing was performed on PBMCs. Receptors originate from a man aged 18 to 30 in good health and CMV-seropositive.

This clone appeared once. The chain is built from TRBV5-1 and TRBJ1-1; perhaps TRBD1 as D (6 bases). Germline CDR1 SGHRS, CDR2 YFSETQ. There are 14 residues in the CDR3. V lost 4 bases, J lost 1 base, and 11 bases lay in between. In DNA, the CDR3 is TGCGCCAGCAGCCCAGCGACAGGGAACACTGAAGCTTTCTTT. Translating it yields CASSPATGNTEAFF.

The chain carries TRBV29-1 and TRBJ1-1; the D is unclear. The CDR3 loop spans 15 amino acids. The V end was cut by 5 bases, the J end by 0 bases, with 16 bases between. Germline V gene lookup returns CDR1 SQVTM and CDR2 ANQGSEA. The CDR3 sequence is CSVPPLEGVNTEAFF. DNA for the CDR3: TGCAGCGTTCCCCCTTTGGAGGGCGTGAACACTGAAGCTTTCTTT.

The chain uses TRBV4-2 and TRBJ2-5; a weak D match, TRBD2 (6 bases). The CDR3 sequence is 14 residues long. Germline V gives CDR1 LGHNA, CDR2 YNFKEQ. Between the trimmed V and J ends, which lost 2 bases and 5 bases, there was a span of 12 bases. The CDR3 sequence: CASSQRPGVETQYF. The CDR3 region has the DNA TGTGCCAGCAGCCAACGGCCGGGAGTGGAGACCCAGTACTTC.

The chain uses TRBV4-3 and TRBJ2-5; 12 bases align to TRBD2. Germline V gene lookup returns CDR1 LGHNA and CDR2 YSLEER. J gave up 4 bases and V 5 bases, and 5 bases lay outside the gene matches. CDR3 length: 15 amino acids. As DNA, the CDR3 is TGCGCCAGCAGCAGACTAGCGGGGGTTGGAGAGACCCAGTACTTC. This translates into CASSRLAGVGETQYF.

The chain carries TRBV7-9 and TRBJ1-1, with TRBD1 identical over 8 bases. V was pared by 3 bases and J by 4 bases, with 1 base of the junction left unmatched. Germline values: CDR1 SEHNR, CDR2 FQNEAQ (reference sequence). CDR3 length equals 13 residues. In DNA, the CDR3 is TGTGCCAGCAGCTTTACAGGGGGCACTGAAGCTTTCTTT. This translates into CASSFTGGTEAFF.

The J gene is TRBJ1-4, the V gene TRBV18, with D possibly being TRBD1 (5 bases). With 3 bases removed from V and 6 bases from J, the gap between germline ends came to 11 bases. This CDR3 contains 14 residues. Germline-derived CDR1 and CDR2 are KGHSH and LQKENI. This CDR3 is CASSPQGYYEKLFF. CDR3 in DNA: TGTGCCAGCTCACCTCAGGGTTACTATGAAAAACTGTTTTTT.

The chain combines TRBV9 with TRBJ1-5; TRBD1 is a possible D gene (5 bases). The germline V and J ends were trimmed by 0 bases and 7 bases, with 14 bases remaining between them. Germline V CDR1 and CDR2: SGDLS, YYNGEE. The CDR3 is 15 residues long. CDR3 sequence (DNA): TGTGCCAGCAGCGTAGGGGGGGGTTTGTACCAGCCCCAGCATTTT. This translates into CASSVGGGLYQPQHF.

The chain couples TRBV9 to TRBJ2-3; 7 bases line up with TRBD2. Trimming at V came to 1 base and at J to 0 bases, leaving 5 bases not matched to a gene. The CDR3 is made up of 16 amino acids. CDR1 and CDR2 from the germline V gene are SGDLS and YYNGEE. In DNA form, the CDR3 reads TGTGCCAGCAGCGTAAGGCGGGGGTCTAGCACAGATACGCAGTATTTT. Amino acid sequence: CASSVRRGSSTDTQYF.

The rearrangement uses TRBV5-6 and TRBJ1-3, with D perhaps TRBD1 (5 bases). V lost 3 bases, J lost 0 bases, and 13 bases lay in between. Germline V gene data show CDR1 as SGHDT and CDR2 as YYEEEE. There are 16 residues in the CDR3. This CDR3 reads CASSWPEGSSGNTIYF. CDR3 in DNA: TGTGCCAGCAGCTGGCCGGAGGGGAGCTCTGGAAACACCATATATTTT. Full variable domain (remainder filled in from reference TRBV5-6 and TRBJ1-3): DAGVTQSPTHLIKTRGQQVTLRCSPKSGHDTVSWYQQALGQGPQFIFQYYEEEERQRGNFPDRFSGHQFPNYSSELNVNALLLGDSALYLCASSWPEGSSGNTIYFGEGSWLTVV.

The V gene is TRBV6-1, the J gene TRBJ1-2, with 7 bases matching TRBD1. V trimming: 0 bases; J trimming: 5 bases; junction bases outside the gene matches: 9. The germline V gene has CDR1 MNHNS and CDR2 SASEGT. The CDR3 totals 16 residues. The CDR3 here is CASSEALEGASYGYTF. The CDR3 DNA follows: TGTGCCAGCAGTGAAGCCTTGGAGGGGGCCTCTTATGGCTACACCTTC.